Listed below are T cell receptor beta chains from one sample, sequenced in a study of cytomegalovirus exposure and HLA in healthy donors. Generated by immunoSEQ multiplex PCR, the TCRdb table keeps only in-frame clones and is missing some. Its listing shows fewer than 85,000 clones. Sequenced sample: PBMCs. The receptors shown here come from a woman aged 35 to 49 in good health and CMV-seropositive. Each CDR3 is given with its conserved first and last residue. Fields, in order: V gene, J gene, D gene, CDR3 DNA, CDR3 protein. D genes are given only for firm matches.

v_gene: TRBV2
j_gene: TRBJ1-1
d_gene: TRBD1
CDR3nt: TGTGCCACCCGGGACAGGGTGAACACTGAAGCTTTCTTT
CDR3aa: CATRDRVNTEAFF

v_gene: TRBV7-8
j_gene: TRBJ2-7
d_gene: TRBD1
CDR3nt: TGTGCCAGCAGCTTATCCGGGACAGGCTACGAGCAGTACTTC
CDR3aa: CASSLSGTGYEQYF

v_gene: TRBV15
j_gene: TRBJ1-2
d_gene: NA
CDR3nt: TGTGCCACCAGCAGAGACAGGGGTAACTATGGCTACACCTTC
CDR3aa: CATSRDRGNYGYTF

v_gene: TRBV9
j_gene: TRBJ1-3
d_gene: NA
CDR3nt: TGTGCCAGCAGTAGGGCAGGGTCTGGAAACACCATATATTTT
CDR3aa: CASSRAGSGNTIYF

v_gene: TRBV7-9
j_gene: TRBJ2-1
d_gene: TRBD2
CDR3nt: TGTGCCAGCAGCTCGACTAGCGGGGGATACAATGAGCAGTTCTTC
CDR3aa: CASSSTSGGYNEQFF

v_gene: TRBV28
j_gene: TRBJ1-6
d_gene: NA
CDR3nt: TGTGCCAGCAGTTTTGGACAGCATTTTTTTAATTCACCCCTCCACTTT
CDR3aa: CASSFGQHFFNSPLHF

v_gene: TRBV19
j_gene: TRBJ2-7
d_gene: NA
CDR3nt: TGTGCCAGTAGTATAGATCACCTTCTAGAAGAGCAGTACTTC
CDR3aa: CASSIDHLLEEQYF

v_gene: TRBV9
j_gene: TRBJ1-1
d_gene: TRBD1
CDR3nt: TGTGCCAGCAGCTTCCGGGACAGTGCCCTGAACACTGAAGCTTTCTTT
CDR3aa: CASSFRDSALNTEAFF

v_gene: TRBV2
j_gene: TRBJ2-7
d_gene: TRBD2
CDR3nt: TGTGCCAGCAAGGAACTAGCGGGAAGTATCTACGAGCAGTACTTC
CDR3aa: CASKELAGSIYEQYF

v_gene: TRBV9
j_gene: TRBJ2-3
d_gene: TRBD1
CDR3nt: TGTGCCAGCAGCCCGGGACAGGGGGGCACAGATACGCAGTATTTT
CDR3aa: CASSPGQGGTDTQYF

v_gene: TRBV2
j_gene: TRBJ1-2
d_gene: TRBD1
CDR3nt: TGTGCCAGAGACTCGACAGGGGGCGCGGAGGGCTACACCTTC
CDR3aa: CARDSTGGAEGYTF

v_gene: TRBV4-1
j_gene: TRBJ2-7
d_gene: NA
CDR3nt: TGCGCCAGCAGCCAAGTCGGCGGGACGGACGAGCAGTACTTC
CDR3aa: CASSQVGGTDEQYF

v_gene: TRBV11-2
j_gene: TRBJ1-2
d_gene: TRBD1
CDR3nt: TGTGCCAGCAGCCCGGACAGGGTTGCCGGCTACACCTTC
CDR3aa: CASSPDRVAGYTF

v_gene: TRBV29-1
j_gene: TRBJ2-7
d_gene: TRBD1
CDR3nt: TGCAGCGTTGAAGGACAGGGGGACTACTACGAGCAGTACTTC
CDR3aa: CSVEGQGDYYEQYF

v_gene: TRBV13
j_gene: TRBJ2-7
d_gene: TRBD2
CDR3nt: TGTGCCAGCAGCCCCAAAAGCGGGACCCCCGAGCAGTACTTC
CDR3aa: CASSPKSGTPEQYF

v_gene: TRBV7-9
j_gene: TRBJ2-3
d_gene: NA
CDR3nt: TGTGCCAGCACTCGCATGTTCCTAGCCACAGATACGCAGTATTTT
CDR3aa: CASTRMFLATDTQYF

v_gene: TRBV6-5
j_gene: TRBJ2-1
d_gene: TRBD2
CDR3nt: TGTGCCACCCGCCGGGCTAGCGGGGCGCCCAATGAGCAGTTCTTC
CDR3aa: CATRRASGAPNEQFF

v_gene: TRBV30
j_gene: TRBJ2-1
d_gene: TRBD1
CDR3nt: TGTGCCTGGAGCCTACCCGGGACAGGGATGAATGAGCAGTTCTTC
CDR3aa: CAWSLPGTGMNEQFF

v_gene: TRBV27
j_gene: TRBJ1-2
d_gene: TRBD1
CDR3nt: TGTGCCAGCAGTTGGACAGGGGTGGCGGGCTACACCTTC
CDR3aa: CASSWTGVAGYTF

v_gene: TRBV19
j_gene: TRBJ2-3
d_gene: NA
CDR3nt: TGTGCCAGTAGTACCCGGACACCGCGATGGGGTGATACGCAGTATTTT
CDR3aa: CASSTRTPRWGDTQYF

v_gene: TRBV15
j_gene: TRBJ1-5
d_gene: TRBD1
CDR3nt: TGTGCCACCAGCTTGGACAGGGGAAATCAGCCCCAGCATTTT
CDR3aa: CATSLDRGNQPQHF

v_gene: TRBV4-1
j_gene: TRBJ1-2
d_gene: TRBD1
CDR3nt: TGCGCCAGCAGCCAAAGTGGACAGGGAAGTGGCTACACCTTC
CDR3aa: CASSQSGQGSGYTF

v_gene: TRBV28
j_gene: TRBJ2-7
d_gene: TRBD1
CDR3nt: TGTGCCAGCAGTTTTTCAGGGGGCACGTACGAGCAGTACTTC
CDR3aa: CASSFSGGTYEQYF

v_gene: TRBV2
j_gene: TRBJ1-5
d_gene: TRBD1
CDR3nt: TGTGCCAGCAGGGGAGATCTGGGACAGGGCTCTAATCAGCCCCAGCATTTT
CDR3aa: CASRGDLGQGSNQPQHF

v_gene: TRBV7-9
j_gene: TRBJ2-2
d_gene: NA
CDR3nt: TGTGCCAGCAGCCTGGGAGACTATCCAGTTCCCGGGGAGCTGTTTTTT
CDR3aa: CASSLGDYPVPGELFF

v_gene: TRBV29-1
j_gene: TRBJ1-2
d_gene: NA
CDR3nt: TGCAGCGTCCAGAAGACGGGGGGATATGGCTACACCTTC
CDR3aa: CSVQKTGGYGYTF

v_gene: TRBV5-6
j_gene: TRBJ1-1
d_gene: TRBD1
CDR3nt: TGTGCCAGCAGCTTACAGGGGGCAGGAAACACTGAAGCTTTCTTT
CDR3aa: CASSLQGAGNTEAFF

v_gene: TRBV5-1
j_gene: TRBJ1-2
d_gene: NA
CDR3nt: TGCGCCAGCAGCTTGGGGCCAGACACTCACTATGGCTACACCTTC
CDR3aa: CASSLGPDTHYGYTF